The next 15 T cell receptor beta chains were all read from a single sample in a study of cytomegalovirus exposure and HLA in healthy donors. PCR primers comprised 60 Vbeta and 13 Jbeta primers. Only in-frame clones appear in the TCRdb table, and some are missing; sequencing was by immunoSEQ multiplex PCR. Of more than 130,000 clones listed, approximately 80% are singletons. Sequenced input: PBMCs. These receptors were collected from a man in his forties in good health and CMV-seropositive.

CDR3 DNA sequence: TGTGCCAGCAGCCACGGACAGTTTTTCGGTGAAGCTTTCTTT. The encoded protein is CASSHGQFFGEAFF. V usage is TRBV6-6 and J usage is TRBJ1-1; D possibly corresponds to TRBD1 (6 bases). The CDR3 is 14 amino acids. CDR1 is MNHNY, CDR2 SVGAGI, per germline (reference sequence). The V and J ends lost 6 bases and 7 bases respectively, with 18 bases between them.

V gene TRBV9 combines with J gene TRBJ1-1, with a weak D call TRBD1 (6 bases). Germline V CDR1 and CDR2: SGDLS, YYNGEE. Trimming took 4 bases from V and 1 from J, leaving 11 bases between them. The CDR3 totals 14 residues. CDR3 sequence reads: CASSSRTANTEAFF. CDR3 bases: TGTGCCAGCAGCTCCCGGACAGCGAACACTGAAGCTTTCTTT.

The sample holds a few counts of this clone. The chain is built from TRBV29-1 and TRBJ2-1; D possibly corresponds to TRBD2 (6 bases). Trimming cost V 6 bases and J 4 bases, with 16 bases left between them. Germline CDR1 reads SQVTM; CDR2 reads ANQGSEA. This CDR3 has 14 amino acids. The CDR3 bases are TGCAGCGTGATATCCGGGACTCCGTACAATGAGCAGTTCTTC. Translated, it gives CSVISGTPYNEQFF.

This chain links TRBV7-6 with TRBJ2-3; 11 bases line up with TRBD2. The V gene's germline CDR1 is SGHVS and CDR2 FNYEAQ. This CDR3 is 16 amino acids long. J was trimmed by 3 bases and V by 4 bases; bases with no gene match: 6. The CDR3 bases are TGTGCCAGCAGCTCCCGTAGCGGGGGGGCGACAGATACGCAGTATTTT. This translates into CASSSRSGGATDTQYF. Filled out from reference TRBV7-6 and TRBJ2-3, the complete variable domain reads GAGVSQSPRYKVTKRGQDVALRCDPISGHVSLYWYRQALGQGPEFLTYFNYEAQQDKSGLPNDRFSAERPEGSISTLTIQRTEQRDSAMYRCASSSRSGGATDTQYFGPGTRLTVL.

The CDR3 loop reads CASSVSRDRGDYGYTF. The DNA for the CDR3 is TGTGCCAGCAGCGTAAGTCGGGACAGGGGGGACTATGGCTACACCTTC. The chain carries TRBV9 and TRBJ1-2; TRBD1 matches 11 bases. This CDR3 has 16 amino acids. V lost 1 base, J lost 3 bases, and 5 bases stayed unmatched. Germline V CDR1 and CDR2: SGDLS, YYNGEE.

This rearrangement joins TRBV11-2 to TRBJ1-4; tentatively, D is TRBD1 (5 bases). The V and J ends lost 5 bases and 8 bases respectively, with 9 bases between them. The CDR3 spans 12 residues. CDR1 and CDR2 from the germline V gene are SGHAT and FQNNGV. The CDR3, as DNA: TGTGCCAGCAGCCGGCCAGGGGAAAAACTGTTTTTT. Protein sequence: CASSRPGEKLFF. Combining the CDR3 with reference TRBV11-2 and TRBJ1-4 gives the whole variable domain EAGVAQSPRYKIIEKRQSVAFWCNPISGHATLYWYQQILGQGPKLLIQFQNNGVVDDSQLPKDRFSAERLKGVDSTLKIQPAKLEDSAVYLCASSRPGEKLFFGSGTQLSVL.

This clone appeared once. The V gene is TRBV4-3, the J gene TRBJ1-2; 10 positions agree with TRBD1. Germline loops: CDR1 LGHNA, CDR2 YSLEER. This CDR3 has 17 residues. J was trimmed by 5 bases and V by 4 bases; bases with no gene match: 13. The CDR3 loop reads CASSRKGMTGGAYGYTF. The CDR3 DNA reads as TGCGCCAGCAGCCGCAAGGGTATGACAGGGGGCGCTTATGGCTACACCTTC.

Points on this clone: The same CDR3 can be traced to other DNA sequences in this sample. J is TRBJ1-2 and V is TRBV6-5, with D unresolved. The V gene's germline CDR1 is MNHEY and CDR2 SVGAGI. V was clipped by 2 bases and J by 5 bases, with 9 bases between them. CDR3 length: 13 amino acids. CDR3 residues: CASSYGLMYGYTF. CDR3 bases: TGTGCCAGCAGTTACGGGCTGATGTATGGCTACACCTTC.

The chain carries TRBV5-4 and TRBJ2-5; TRBD1 is a possible D gene (6 bases). Matching the DNA end better, TRBJ2-7 makes the J call doubtful. Germline-derived CDR1 and CDR2 are SGHNT and YYREEE (reference sequence). This CDR3 is 13 amino acids long. For the CDR3, the DNA is TGTGCCAGCAGCGGGCAGGGGTCCTACGAGCAGTACTTC. Amino acids: CASSGQGSYEQYF.

There are a few counts of this clone. V gene TRBV9 combines with J gene TRBJ1-4, with D hard to call. Germline CDR1 is SGDLS and CDR2 is YYNGEE. The CDR3 is 14 amino acids. The germline V and J ends were trimmed by 4 bases and 5 bases, with 12 bases remaining between them. The CDR3 DNA is TGTGCCAGCAGCTTAGGAGGAACGAATGAAAAACTGTTTTTT. Encoded protein: CASSLGGTNEKLFF.

The V gene is TRBV25-1, the J gene TRBJ1-6, with TRBD1 matching over 7 bases. With 3 bases clipped from V and 9 bases from J, the junction kept 8 bases outside the gene matches. The CDR3 length is 15 residues. Germline CDR1 is MGHDK and CDR2 is SYGVNS. This CDR3 reads CASSEVRQGSSPLHF. CDR3 coding DNA: TGTGCCAGCAGTGAGGTTCGACAGGGAAGTTCACCCCTCCACTTT.

V is TRBV7-2 and J is TRBJ1-2; the match to TRBD1 covers 8 bases. From germline, CDR1 is SGHTA and CDR2 FQGNSA. This CDR3 comprises 15 residues. The V segment lost 4 bases and the J segment 8 bases; nucleotides outside the gene matches: 12. This chain's CDR3 is CASSSWVVRQGGYTF. CDR3 bases: TGTGCCAGCAGCTCGTGGGTGGTTCGACAGGGGGGCTACACCTTC.

This clone was observed a few times. V and J are TRBV4-2 and TRBJ2-1, with TRBD2 matching 12 bases. CDR3 size: 18 residues. CDR1 LGHNA and CDR2 YNFKEQ come from the germline V gene. The junction had 8 bases not matched to a gene; V was cut back by 0 bases and J by 5 bases. The CDR3 DNA follows: TGTGCCAGCAGCCAAGAGCTGCCTAGCGGGGGGGGACACAATGAGCAGTTCTTC. Amino acid sequence: CASSQELPSGGGHNEQFF.

CDR3 coding DNA: TGTGCCAGCAGTGAAGCGGGGGGGACAGGGGTGTATGGCTACACCTTC. This codes for CASSEAGGTGVYGYTF. This sequence joins TRBV2 and TRBJ1-2, with 10 nucleotides matching TRBD1. The V and J ends lost 0 bases and 5 bases, in that order; junction bases with no gene match: 6. CDR3 length equals 16 residues. Germline-derived CDR1 and CDR2 are SNHLY and FYNNEI.

This chain links TRBV14 with TRBJ1-4, with D tentatively TRBD1 (6 bases). This CDR3 is 15 amino acids long. The V gene's germline CDR1 is SGHDN and CDR2 FVKESK. V lost 1 base to trimming and J lost 7 bases, with 13 bases between them. The CDR3 is CASSQGMGQGEKLFF. CDR3 coding DNA: TGTGCCAGCAGCCAAGGAATGGGACAAGGTGAAAAACTGTTTTTT.